This TCR beta chain was identified during a study of Tregs in tolerant kidney transplant recipients. Germline V lookup: CDR1 SQVTM, CDR2 ANQGSEA. The ends were cut back, 7 bases at V and 6 bases at J, with 24 bases in the middle. The CDR3 is 15 residues long. Produced via immunoSEQ multiplex PCR; TCRdb's table is partial and in-frame only. The data contain some 60,000 clones, about four fifths of them seen just once; the ten biggest clones take up approximately 4.7%. Unstimulated regulatory T cells (CD4+CD25+CD127-), CD4+CD25- non-regulatory cells, CD4 and CD8 cells were FACS-sorted from thawed PBMCs. In this sample, this clone turned up once. Its antigen is not known. Notes on the study in general: Validation in larger populations is needed because few patients were studied.

The source of this sequence is a human donor in good health. Material for sequencing was CD4+ T cells from blood. The chain carries TRBV29-1 and TRBJ1-1; D gene uncertain. The DNA for the CDR3 is TGCAGCGCCCACCCCCCGGGAAGTAACGGACCTGAAGCTTTCTTT. Its translation: CSAHPPGSNGPEAFF.